Listed below are T cell receptor beta chains from one sample, sequenced in a study of T cells in Graves' hyperthyroidism and ophthalmopathy. Using its own MiXCR run on the multiplex PCR reads, TCRdb lists one record per CDR3 protein. The table lists 530,000 or so distinct CDR3 sequences, roughly 46% of them singletons, with around 7.7% in the top ten. Material: peripheral blood or thyroid tissue (not recorded which). The receptors come from a woman aged 18-29 years with Graves' hyperthyroidism. CDR3s include the opening cysteine and the closing phenylalanine or tryptophan. D genes are given only for firm matches. Only some rows state a clone size, as once, few, many or a class for expanded clones.

V: TRBV29-1
size: once
J: TRBJ2-7
D: TRBD1
DNA: TGCAGCATCCTGACAGGGGGCACCTACGAGCAGTACTTC
CDR3: CSILTGGTYEQYF

V: TRBV10-3
size: .
J: TRBJ2-7
D: .
DNA: TGTGCCATCAGGGGCGACGGGAGCGCGTACGAGCAGTACTTC
CDR3: CAIRGDGSAYEQYF

V: TRBV10-3
size: .
J: TRBJ1-2
D: TRBD1
DNA: TGTGCCATCAGTGACCTGGGACAGGGTCTCGGCTACACCTTC
CDR3: CAISDLGQGLGYTF

V: TRBV20-1
size: many
J: TRBJ2-5
D: TRBD1
DNA: TGCAGTGCTAGAGATAGGGCTCCGGGACAGGAAGAGACCCAGTACTTC
CDR3: CSARDRAPGQEETQYF

V: TRBV7-9
size: many
J: TRBJ2-7
D: .
DNA: TGTGCCACCATGGGGGGACGGCACGAGCAGTACTTC
CDR3: CATMGGRHEQYF

V: TRBV20-1
size: .
J: TRBJ2-5
D: .
DNA: TGCAGTGCTAGAGATGAATACGGGCAAGAGGCCCAGTACTTC
CDR3: CSARDEYGQEAQYF

V: TRBV10-3
size: many
J: TRBJ1-2
D: .
DNA: TGTGCCATCAGTGACCAGGGAGAGGGCTACACCTTC
CDR3: CAISDQGEGYTF

V: TRBV28
size: many
J: TRBJ1-1
D: .
DNA: TGTGCCAGCAGTTTATTTGGGAGGCCAGGTGAAGCTTTCTTT
CDR3: CASSLFGRPGEAFF

V: TRBV19
size: many
J: TRBJ1-5
D: .
DNA: TGTGCCAGTAGTATTGGCGCCAATCAGCCCCAGCATTTT
CDR3: CASSIGANQPQHF

V: TRBV4-1
size: many
J: TRBJ2-2
D: .
DNA: TGCGCCAGCAGCCAAGATATAGTCGGACGGCCGAACACCGGGGAGCTGTTTTTT
CDR3: CASSQDIVGRPNTGELFF

V: TRBV5-1
size: many
J: TRBJ2-5
D: TRBD2
DNA: TGCGCCAGCAGCTCGGGACTAGCGTTAAAAGAGACCCAGTACTTC
CDR3: CASSSGLALKETQYF

V: TRBV7-9
size: .
J: TRBJ1-2
D: .
DNA: TGTGCCAGCACCCTAGCGACCGGGGGCTATGGCTACACCTTC
CDR3: CASTLATGGYGYTF

V: TRBV7-9
size: many
J: TRBJ1-1
D: .
DNA: TGTGCCAGCAGGCAGGGTACACTTATGAACACTGAAGCTTTCTTT
CDR3: CASRQGTLMNTEAFF

V: TRBV24-1
size: once
J: TRBJ1-5
D: .
DNA: TGTGCCACCAGTGCTCGAGGTTCGGGCAATCAGCCCCAGCATTTT
CDR3: CATSARGSGNQPQHF

V: TRBV2
size: .
J: TRBJ1-2
D: TRBD1
DNA: TGTGCCAGCCTCGACAGGGCCTATGGCTACACCTTC
CDR3: CASLDRAYGYTF

V: TRBV7-9
size: once
J: TRBJ1-1
D: .
DNA: TGTGCCAGCAGCCAAGTTAGACTAGCGGGAGGATGGACTGAAGCTTTCTTT
CDR3: CASSQVRLAGGWTEAFF

V: TRBV19
size: many
J: TRBJ1-5
D: .
DNA: TGTGCCAGTAGTATAGGAAGGGGCAGGGCAAGGAATCAGCCCCAGCATTTT
CDR3: CASSIGRGRARNQPQHF

V: TRBV7-2
size: .
J: TRBJ2-7
D: TRBD1
DNA: TGTGCCAGCAGCCAAGGGGGACAGAGTGGTAGGTACGAGCAGTACTTC
CDR3: CASSQGGQSGRYEQYF

V: TRBV30
size: few
J: TRBJ2-7
D: .
DNA: TGTGCCTGGAGTGTAGGTAGGGGGGACTACGAGCAGTACTTC
CDR3: CAWSVGRGDYEQYF

V: TRBV10-2
size: .
J: TRBJ1-2
D: .
DNA: TGCGCCCTCGGGGCTAACTATGGCTACACCTTC
CDR3: CALGANYGYTF

V: TRBV6-2/TRBV6-3
size: few
J: TRBJ2-5
D: .
DNA: TGTGCCAGCAGTTACTCGAGGACGATGGAGACCCAGTACTTC
CDR3: CASSYSRTMETQYF

V: TRBV19
size: many
J: TRBJ1-6
D: .
DNA: TGTGCCAGTAGTCCCTCGGGGCGAAATTCACCCCTCCACTTT
CDR3: CASSPSGRNSPLHF

V: TRBV29-1
size: many
J: TRBJ1-4
D: .
DNA: TGCAGCGTTGGAGTCGGGAATACCAATGAAAAACTGTTTTTT
CDR3: CSVGVGNTNEKLFF

V: TRBV15
size: .
J: TRBJ2-3
D: TRBD2
DNA: TGTGCCACCAGCGGTAGCGGGAGGGCGGGAGATACGCAGTATTTT
CDR3: CATSGSGRAGDTQYF